One sample yielded the 20 T cell receptor beta chains listed below, sequenced in a study of blood T cell repertoires in COVID-19. Generated by immunoSEQ multiplex PCR, the TCRdb table keeps only in-frame clones and is missing some. In the table there are 220,000 or so clones, less than 90% of which are singletons. The sample comprised PBMCs or T cells enriched from blood (not recorded which). These receptor sequences come from a woman aged 40 to 50 who had recovered from COVID-19.

On this clone itself: Additional DNA sequences in this sample encode the identical CDR3. The chain uses TRBV5-1 and TRBJ2-7, with 8 bases that match TRBD1. Germline lookup yields CDR1 SGHRS and CDR2 YFSETQ. The CDR3 sequence is 14 residues long. J gave up 1 base and V 0 bases, and 0 bases lay outside the gene matches. CDR3 in amino acids: CASSLGQGSYEQYF. DNA of the CDR3: TGCGCCAGCAGCTTGGGACAGGGGTCCTACGAGCAGTACTTC.

CDR3 bases: TGTGCCAGCAGCCTATTCGGGCTAGCGGGAAGGGGGACCCAGTACTTC. It encodes CASSLFGLAGRGTQYF. The rearrangement links TRBV3-1 (or the pseudogene TRBV3-2) to TRBJ2-5, with TRBD2 identical over 9 bases. This CDR3 contains 16 residues. Per the germline V gene, CDR1 is LGHDT and CDR2 is YNNKEL (reference sequence). Unmatched junction bases numbered 13, after V lost 4 bases and J lost 7 bases.

In this sample, this clone turned up once. The chain has TRBV10-3 and TRBJ1-2, with TRBD1 matching 7 bases. The V gene end was trimmed by 6 bases and the J gene end by 6 bases; junction bases not matched to a gene: 13. Germline V gene sequence: CDR1 ENHRY, CDR2 SYGVKD. This CDR3 has 15 amino acids. This CDR3 reads CAIRGGDRDWHGYTF. The CDR3 DNA sequence: TGTGCCATCAGAGGAGGAGACAGGGACTGGCATGGCTACACCTTC.

The rearrangement links TRBV5-1 to TRBJ2-7, with D possibly being TRBD1 (5 bases). The length of the CDR3 is 15 residues. With 0 bases removed from V and 2 bases from J, the gap between germline ends came to 12 bases. Germline CDR1 SGHRS, CDR2 YFSETQ. The CDR3 DNA reads as TGCGCCAGCAGCTTGGACAAGGGGTCCCCCTACGAGCAGTACTTC. It specifies CASSLDKGSPYEQYF. The full variable domain, with the rest looked up from reference TRBV5-1 and TRBJ2-7, is KAGVTQTPRYLIKTRGQQVTLSCSPISGHRSVSWYQQTPGQGLQFLFEYFSETQRNKGNFPGRFSGRQFSNSRSEMNVSTLELGDSALYLCASSLDKGSPYEQYFGPGTRLTVT.

Only one count was recorded for this clone. The rearrangement uses TRBV18 and TRBJ1-1, with 7 bases aligning to TRBD1. This CDR3 contains 14 residues. Unmatched junction bases numbered 4, after V lost 2 bases and J lost 4 bases. Germline CDR1 reads KGHSH; CDR2 reads LQKENI. The DNA for the CDR3 is TGTGCCAGCTCACCAACCCAGGGGGGCACTGAAGCTTTCTTT. Translated: CASSPTQGGTEAFF.

J is TRBJ1-2 and V is TRBV10-2; possible D gene TRBD1, 5 bases. V gave up 6 bases and J gave up 6 bases, with 14 bases separating them. The CDR3 has 13 residues. Germline CDR1 WSHSY, CDR2 SAAADI. CDR3 in DNA: TGCGCCAGCAGGGCAGTTAAGGACAATGGCTACACCTTC. This gives the protein CASRAVKDNGYTF.

V gene TRBV3-1 (or the pseudogene TRBV3-2) combines with J gene TRBJ1-1; no clear D. This CDR3 has 14 residues. Germline-derived CDR1 and CDR2 are LGHDT and YNNKEL (reference sequence). V was trimmed by 9 bases and J by 1 base, leaving 15 bases between them. The CDR3 DNA reads as TGTGCCAGGAACAACAACGAGGGGAACACTGAAGCTTTCTTT. Encoded protein: CARNNNEGNTEAFF.

The sample holds one count of this clone. The chain has TRBV5-3 and TRBJ2-4; 11 nucleotides line up with TRBD2. TRBV5-3 counts as an open reading frame of uncertain function. CDR3 length: 21 amino acids. V gave up 4 bases and J gave up 0 bases; unmatched junction bases: 18. The CDR3, as DNA: TGTGCCAGAAGCCGCACCTGGTTAGCGGGAGGGCGGTATCCAGCCAAAAACATTCAGTACTTC. It encodes CARSRTWLAGGRYPAKNIQYF.

This clone was recorded once. The identical CDR3 is also encoded by other nucleotide sequences in the sample. The rearrangement links TRBV7-9 to TRBJ1-1; perhaps TRBD1 as D (6 bases). V gave up 4 bases and J gave up 8 bases, with 8 bases separating them. Germline V gives CDR1 SEHNR, CDR2 FQNEAQ (reference sequence). CDR3 length: 11 amino acids. For the CDR3, the DNA is TGTGCCAGCAGCTCGGGGACAGAAGCTTTCTTT. It codes for CASSSGTEAFF.

This clone was found once. This chain uses TRBV21-1 with TRBJ1-4; the table's D gene call, TRBD1, was not cross checked with the DNA. TRBV21-1 is deemed a pseudogene. The CDR3 length is 15 residues. The CDR3, as DNA: TGTGCCAGCAGCGGGACACATACAACTAATGAAAAACTGTTTTTT. Residues: CASSGTHTTNEKLFF.

This clone turned up a few times. The V call is TRBV9, the J call TRBJ2-3; 10 bases are a match to TRBD2. Germline V lookup: CDR1 SGDLS, CDR2 YYNGEE. Germline trimming cut 1 base from V and 0 bases from J; bases unmatched to any gene: 2. This CDR3 region has 16 residues. The CDR3 reads CASSVTSGTSTDTQYF. CDR3 sequence (DNA): TGTGCCAGCAGCGTAACTAGCGGGACTAGCACAGATACGCAGTATTTT.

The J gene is TRBJ1-1, the V gene TRBV5-1; possibly TRBD1 for D (5 bases). Per the germline V gene, CDR1 is SGHRS and CDR2 is YFSETQ. Trimming cost V 4 bases and J 0 bases, with 13 bases left between them. This CDR3 has 15 amino acids. This CDR3 reads CASSGGMLVNTEAFF. The CDR3 nucleotides are TGCGCCAGCAGCGGGGGGATGTTGGTGAACACTGAAGCTTTCTTT.

This sequence joins TRBV10-3 and TRBJ2-5; 7 bases are shared with TRBD1. CDR1 is ENHRY, CDR2 SYGVKD, per germline. CDR3 length: 13 amino acids. V lost 10 bases to trimming and J lost 5 bases; unmatched junction nucleotides: 10. The CDR3 spells CASLRDRGETQYF. CDR3 DNA sequence: TGTGCCAGCCTCAGGGACAGAGGCGAGACCCAGTACTTC.

The chain has TRBV19 and TRBJ1-2, with D unresolved. Trimming left V 0 bases short and J 2 bases short, with 10 bases between. CDR1 LNHDA and CDR2 SQIVND come from the germline V gene (reference sequence). This CDR3 has 15 residues. The CDR3 DNA sequence: TGTGCCAGTAGTATAGACTACAGAACCAACTATGGCTACACCTTC. Translation: CASSIDYRTNYGYTF.

This clone was counted only a few times. The chain employs TRBV27 and TRBJ2-5, with 11 bases lining up with TRBD1. Trimming took 5 bases from V and 5 from J; bases not matched to a gene: 10. In germline, CDR1 is MNHEY, CDR2 SMNVEV (reference sequence). The CDR3 extends over 16 amino acids. The DNA for the CDR3 is TGTGCCAGCAGTCTCGGGACAGGGGGTTACGGGGAGACCCAGTACTTC. This gives the protein CASSLGTGGYGETQYF.

This clone appeared a few times. V is TRBV6-2 or TRBV6-3 and J is TRBJ2-1; 8 bases agree with TRBD2. The V gene's germline CDR1 is MNHEY and CDR2 SVGEGT. V shed 6 bases, J shed 3 bases, and the junction held 7 bases outside the gene matches. This CDR3 is built from 15 residues. The CDR3 sequence is CASSRVLAGYNEQFF. CDR3 nucleotides: TGTGCCAGCAGCAGGGTTCTAGCGGGCTACAATGAGCAGTTCTTC.

This clone was detected many times. J is TRBJ1-4 and V is TRBV6-6, with D uncertain. CDR3 size: 17 residues. From germline, CDR1 is MNHNY and CDR2 SVGAGI (reference sequence). Trimming removed 6 bases at V and 4 bases at J, with 21 bases between. The CDR3 loop reads CASSRLKNKEGNEKLFF. The CDR3 DNA follows: TGTGCCAGCAGCCGACTGAAAAATAAAGAGGGTAATGAAAAACTGTTTTTT.

The V and J genes are TRBV19 and TRBJ2-2; a possible D gene is TRBD1 (5 bases). Trimming left V 5 bases short and J 7 bases short, with 8 bases between. This CDR3 is 12 amino acids long. The germline V gene has CDR1 LNHDA and CDR2 SQIVND (reference sequence). The CDR3 DNA reads TGTGCCAGTAGTTGGGGCAGCGGGGAGCTGTTTTTT. Translating it yields CASSWGSGELFF.

This clone was observed a handful of times. The J gene is TRBJ2-7, the V gene TRBV23-1; the D gene is possibly TRBD1 (6 bases). TRBV23-1 is an ORF for which the function is uncertain. This CDR3 comprises 12 residues. V was shortened by 6 bases and J by 8 bases, with 14 bases between the two germline ends. As DNA, the CDR3 is TGCGCCAGCAGGCTACCCCGGGACAAGCAGTACGTC. Protein product: CASRLPRDKQYV.

This clone was observed a handful of times. The chain joins TRBV20-1 to TRBJ2-1; D is uncertain. Germline loops: CDR1 DFQATT, CDR2 SNEGSKA (reference sequence). V was cut by 6 bases and J by 6 bases, with 9 bases left in between. The CDR3 is 11 residues long. The CDR3 sequence is CSAERPNEQFF. CDR3 DNA: TGCAGTGCGGAGAGACCCAATGAGCAGTTCTTC.